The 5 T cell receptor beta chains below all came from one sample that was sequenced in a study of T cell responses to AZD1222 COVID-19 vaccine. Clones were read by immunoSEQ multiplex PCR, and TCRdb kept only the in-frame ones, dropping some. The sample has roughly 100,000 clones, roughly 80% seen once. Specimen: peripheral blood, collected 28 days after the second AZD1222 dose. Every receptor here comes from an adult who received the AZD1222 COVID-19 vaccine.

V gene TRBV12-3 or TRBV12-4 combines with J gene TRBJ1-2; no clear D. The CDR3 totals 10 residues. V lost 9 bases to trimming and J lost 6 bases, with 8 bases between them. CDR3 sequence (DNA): TGTGCCAGACCGTTACATGGCTACACCTTC. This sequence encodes CARPLHGYTF.

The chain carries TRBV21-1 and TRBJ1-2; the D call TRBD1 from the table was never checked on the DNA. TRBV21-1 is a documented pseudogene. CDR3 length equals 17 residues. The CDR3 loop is CASSTRTKAALGYGYTF. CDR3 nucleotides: TGTGCCAGCAGCACCCGGACAAAAGCCGCATTGGGGTATGGCTACACCTTC.

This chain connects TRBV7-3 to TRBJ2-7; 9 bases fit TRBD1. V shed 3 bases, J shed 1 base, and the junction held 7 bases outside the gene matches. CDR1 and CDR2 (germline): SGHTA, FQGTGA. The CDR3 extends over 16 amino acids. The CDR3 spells CASSLSGTGNSYEQYF. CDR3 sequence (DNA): TGTGCCAGCAGCTTGTCCGGGACAGGGAATTCCTACGAGCAGTACTTC.

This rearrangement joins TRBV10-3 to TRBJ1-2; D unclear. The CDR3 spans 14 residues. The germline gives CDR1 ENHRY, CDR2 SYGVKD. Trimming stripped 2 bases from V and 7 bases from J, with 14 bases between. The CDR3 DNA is TGTGCCATCAGTGAGGGAACACCCGCGCTTGGCTACACCTTC. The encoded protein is CAISEGTPALGYTF.

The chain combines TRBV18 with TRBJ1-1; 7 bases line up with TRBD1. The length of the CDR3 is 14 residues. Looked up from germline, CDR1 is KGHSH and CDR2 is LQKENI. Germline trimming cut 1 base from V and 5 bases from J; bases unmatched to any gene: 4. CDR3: CASSPLTGLTEAFF. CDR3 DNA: TGTGCCAGCTCACCACTGACAGGGTTGACTGAAGCTTTCTTT.